The next 23 T cell receptor beta chains were all read from a single sample in a study of Graves' ophthalmopathy and Graves' hyperthyroidism. RNA transcripts were the source from which TCR beta CDR3 regions were amplified. The library came from an HTBI-primed first-round RT-PCR and a second-round multiplex PCR. TCRdb ran MiXCR on the multiplex PCR reads and lists one entry per CDR3 protein. The sample has 200,000 to 250,000 distinct CDR3 sequences; 20% to 25% are singletons. Source material: peripheral blood. These TCRs come from a woman aged 45-65 years with Graves' ophthalmopathy.

The rearrangement joins TRBV30 to TRBJ1-1, with D perhaps TRBD1 (5 bases). Germline values: CDR1 GTSNPN, CDR2 SVGIG (reference sequence). V was trimmed by 8 bases and J by 1 base, leaving 11 bases between them. The CDR3 runs 12 residues. The CDR3 is CAGAGWNTEAFF. The CDR3 region has the DNA TGTGCCGGGGCCGGGTGGAACACTGAAGCTTTCTTT.

This clonotype was counted many times. This rearrangement joins TRBV29-1 to TRBJ1-5; D gene uncertain. Trimming stripped 5 bases from V and 3 bases from J, with 11 bases between. The CDR3 is made up of 13 amino acids. Germline loops: CDR1 SQVTM, CDR2 ANQGSEA. The CDR3 DNA sequence: TGCAGCGTTTCCAGTTCGACCAATCAGCCCCAGCATTTT. Protein product: CSVSSSTNQPQHF.

In its sample, this clonotype was seen a few times. Possible read error: a much larger clone is one base away. The chain is built from TRBV4-1 and TRBJ1-2; the D gene is possibly TRBD1 (6 bases). This CDR3 is built from 15 residues. Germline CDR1 and CDR2: MGHRA and YSYEKL. Trimming left V 2 bases short and J 4 bases short, with 14 bases between. CDR3 DNA: TGCGCCAGCAGCCAACCCACAGGGACTAGCTATGGCTACACCTTC. Protein sequence: CASSQPTGTSYGYTF.

This clonotype was counted many times. A much larger clone lies one base from this, so it may be a read error. The gene calls are TRBV7-2 and TRBJ2-7; 8 bases are a match to TRBD2. This CDR3 contains 13 residues. In germline, CDR1 is SGHTA, CDR2 FQGNSA. In DNA form, the CDR3 reads TGTGCCTGCAGGACTAGCCCCTCCTACGAGCAGTACTTC. Translation: CACRTSPSYEQYF.

In its sample, this clonotype was seen many times. The rearrangement joins TRBV14 to TRBJ2-7, with 9 bases identical to TRBD1. Per germline, CDR1 SGHDN and CDR2 FVKESK. J gave up 4 bases and V 1 base, and 8 bases lay outside the gene matches. This CDR3 region has 16 residues. CDR3 nucleotide sequence: TGTGCCAGCAGCCAAGGTCGTACAGGGGGCGTATACGAGCAGTACTTC. It yields the protein CASSQGRTGGVYEQYF.

The chain joins TRBV6-2 or TRBV6-3 to TRBJ2-7; D might be TRBD1 (6 bases). Germline-derived CDR1 and CDR2 are MNHEY and SVGEGT. CDR3 length equals 16 residues. V was shortened by 0 bases and J by 0 bases, with 12 bases between the two germline ends. The DNA for the CDR3 is TGTGCCAGCAGTTACTCCACAGGGTATACCTCCTACGAGCAGTACTTC. Protein product: CASSYSTGYTSYEQYF.

This clonotype was recorded many times. V and J are TRBV7-9 and TRBJ2-5; no firm D call. Trimming removed 5 bases from V and 1 base from J, with 5 bases in between. Germline CDR1 and CDR2: SEHNR and FQNEAQ (reference sequence). The CDR3 extends over 12 amino acids. The CDR3 is CASSMTQETQYF. CDR3 sequence (DNA): TGTGCCAGCAGCATGACCCAAGAGACCCAGTACTTC.

This clonotype was observed at least ten times. The chain employs TRBV29-1 and TRBJ2-7, with 7 bases that match TRBD1. This CDR3 is built from 13 residues. Germline V lookup: CDR1 SQVTM, CDR2 ANQGSEA. V shed 6 bases, J shed 3 bases, and the junction held 8 bases outside the gene matches. CDR3 protein: CSVSQGTGYEQYF. CDR3 sequence (DNA): TGCAGCGTCTCACAGGGGACGGGCTACGAGCAGTACTTC.

Many counts were recorded for this clonotype. The chain has TRBV30 and TRBJ1-1; perhaps TRBD1 as D (5 bases). Germline loops: CDR1 GTSNPN, CDR2 SVGIG (reference sequence). V was clipped by 0 bases and J by 10 bases, with 18 bases between them. This CDR3 region has 14 residues. CDR3 region: CAWSVEGKGFGAFF. DNA for the CDR3: TGTGCCTGGAGTGTAGAGGGGAAAGGATTCGGAGCTTTCTTT.

The rearrangement uses TRBV12-3 or TRBV12-4 and TRBJ1-1; the D gene is possibly TRBD1 (5 bases). This CDR3 has 14 residues. V shed 2 bases and J shed 3 bases, with 10 bases lying between them. CDR3 bases: TGTGCCAGCAGTTTAAAGCAGGGTCACACTGAAGCTTTCTTT. It translates to CASSLKQGHTEAFF.

This clonotype appeared once. V usage is TRBV28 and J usage is TRBJ2-7, with TRBD2 matching 12 bases. Trimming took 1 base from V and 2 from J; bases not matched to a gene: 12. Looked up from germline, CDR1 is MDHEN and CDR2 is SYDVKM. CDR3 length equals 19 residues. The CDR3, as DNA: TGTGCCAGCAGTTTATTACAGGGGAGGACTAGCGGGATCACCTACGAGCAGTACTTC. Its translation is CASSLLQGRTSGITYEQYF.

The sample holds many counts of this clonotype. The rearrangement joins TRBV7-6 to TRBJ2-1; D gene unclear. The CDR3 spans 15 residues. Germline V gene data show CDR1 as SGHVS and CDR2 as FNYEAQ. The V end lost 1 base, the J end lost 3 bases, and 10 bases lay between the germline ends. The CDR3 DNA reads as TGTGCCAGCAGCTTAGGGGTGGGTGGCTACAATGAGCAGTTCTTC. Its protein product is CASSLGVGGYNEQFF.

This clonotype was detected ten times or more. The chain is built from TRBV6-5 and TRBJ1-1; the D gene is possibly TRBD1 (5 bases). The CDR3 spans 15 residues. V dropped 0 bases and J dropped 4 bases, with 12 bases sitting between them. Germline-derived CDR1 and CDR2 are MNHEY and SVGAGI. CDR3 region: CASSYSQQGSTEAFF. The DNA of the CDR3 is TGTGCCAGCAGTTACTCTCAGCAGGGCTCCACTGAAGCTTTCTTT.

Only a few counts were recorded for this clonotype. A read error may explain this, as a much larger clone is one base away. The chain has TRBV19 and TRBJ2-5; D unclear. This CDR3 is built from 13 residues. Trimming shortened V by 6 bases and J by 5 bases, and 13 bases separated the two germline ends. Per germline, CDR1 LNHDA and CDR2 SQIVND (reference sequence). CDR3 nucleotide sequence: TGTGCCAGTAGAGGAAGCTGGCGGGAGACCCAGTACTTC. Protein product: CASRGSWRETQYF.

Remarks on this clonotype: This may stem from a read error, because a much larger clone lies one nucleotide away. The rearrangement uses TRBV12-3 or TRBV12-4 and TRBJ1-6, with 11 bases identical to TRBD1. V gave up 1 base and J gave up 9 bases; unmatched junction bases: 2. The CDR3 runs to 15 residues. The CDR3 region is CASSLVGTGGSPLHF. The CDR3 DNA reads TGTGCCAGCAGTTTAGTAGGGACAGGGGGTTCACCCCTCCACTTT.

This clonotype was seen at least ten times. The chain joins TRBV2 to TRBJ1-5; no definite D call. The germline gives CDR1 SNHLY, CDR2 FYNNEI. The CDR3 covers 16 residues. Trimming cost V 2 bases and J 4 bases, with 15 bases left between them. The CDR3 reads CASSEKGGNRNQPQHF. The DNA for the CDR3 is TGTGCCAGCAGTGAAAAGGGAGGCAACCGAAATCAGCCCCAGCATTTT. The variable domain in full, completed from reference TRBV2 and TRBJ1-5, reads EPEVTQTPSHQVTQMGQEVILRCVPISNHLYFYWYRQILGQKVEFLVSFYNNEISEKSEIFDDQFSVERPDGSNFTLKIRSTKLEDSAMYFCASSEKGGNRNQPQHFGDGTRLSIL.

The rearrangement uses TRBV7-2 and TRBJ2-5; perhaps TRBD2 as D (6 bases). Trimming took off 8 bases at V and 5 bases at J, with 9 bases between the two ends. The CDR3 totals 11 residues. In germline, CDR1 is SGHTA, CDR2 FQGNSA. In nucleotides, the CDR3 is TGTGCCAGCTCAGGGAGGGAGACCCAGTACTTC. Translation gives CASSGRETQYF.

The table lists this clonotype with many counts. This chain joins TRBV28 and TRBJ2-5; 8 bases agree with TRBD1. The V and J ends lost 7 bases and 5 bases, in that order; junction bases with no gene match: 15. Germline CDR1 and CDR2: MDHEN and SYDVKM. The CDR3 covers 16 residues. The CDR3 DNA reads TGTGCCAGCAACTCCGGACAGGGCCCCCCGCGGGAGACCCAGTACTTC. Residues: CASNSGQGPPRETQYF.

The gene calls are TRBV6-1 and TRBJ2-2; 7 nucleotides match TRBD2. This CDR3 is built from 12 residues. CDR1 and CDR2 (germline): MNHNS, SASEGT. V was clipped by 7 bases and J by 8 bases; unmatched bases: 4. CDR3 in amino acids: CASNRAGGELFF. The CDR3 region has the DNA TGTGCCAGCAACAGAGCGGGAGGGGAGCTGTTTTTT.

This clonotype was seen more than once but under ten times. V usage is TRBV12-3 or TRBV12-4 and J usage is TRBJ2-5; 9 bases are shared with TRBD1. This CDR3 spans 15 amino acids. V was clipped by 3 bases and J by 4 bases; unmatched bases: 6. CDR3 sequence reads: CASSFRDRALETQYF. As DNA, the CDR3 is TGTGCCAGCAGTTTCCGGGACAGGGCCTTAGAGACCCAGTACTTC.

This chain uses TRBV18 with TRBJ1-2; possible D gene TRBD1, 5 bases. The CDR3 runs to 15 residues. The V end lost 0 bases, the J end lost 4 bases, and 12 bases lay between the germline ends. CDR1 KGHSH and CDR2 LQKENI come from the germline V gene. The CDR3 region has the DNA TGTGCCAGCTCACCACCGGACACGATCAGCTATGGCTACACCTTC. Its translation is CASSPPDTISYGYTF.

This clonotype appeared many times. The chain links TRBV29-1 to TRBJ2-5; 7 bases line up with TRBD1. Germline V gene lookup returns CDR1 SQVTM and CDR2 ANQGSEA. There are 12 residues in the CDR3. The CDR3 is CSARPGGETQYF. Here the CDR3 DNA reads TGCAGTGCTAGGCCAGGGGGAGAGACCCAGTACTTC. Full variable domain (missing parts from reference TRBV29-1 and TRBJ2-5): SAVISQKPSRDICQRGTSLTIQCQVDSQVTMMFWYRQQPGQSLTLIATANQGSEATYESGFVIDKFPISRPNLTFSTLTVSNMSPEDSSIYLCSARPGGETQYFGPGTRLLVL.

This clonotype came up many times. The chain carries TRBV6-1 and TRBJ1-3; D call uncertain. Per germline, CDR1 MNHNS and CDR2 SASEGT. With 8 bases removed from V and 0 bases from J, the gap between germline ends came to 14 bases. CDR3 length equals 15 residues. DNA of the CDR3: TGTGCCAGCGGGGATGGCCGCCCCTCTGGAAACACCATATATTTT. It encodes CASGDGRPSGNTIYF.